This T cell receptor (beta chain) was identified in a study of T cells in Graves' hyperthyroidism and ophthalmopathy. Background on the study: Prior to any treatment, at the point of initial diagnosis, peripheral blood was collected. The study's findings and limits: Blood held most thyroid clonotypes expanded above 0.001 frequency.

This clonotype was counted only a few times. Its antigen is not known. Amplified TCR beta CDR3 regions came from RNA transcripts. Carried out on the TCR CDR3, a first-round RT-PCR used the HTBI primer set. TCRdb analysed the multiplex PCR reads with MiXCR anew, one entry per CDR3 protein. In the table there are under 400,000 distinct CDR3 sequences, about 15% of which are singletons. Hyperthyroidism patients were newly diagnosed, had disease duration under 2 months, and were aged 18 to 65 years. The PBMCs studied were ones that came from 9 to 10 ml fresh peripheral blood. With 6 bases clipped from V and 4 bases from J, the junction kept 10 bases outside the gene matches. Germline V gene data show CDR1 as ENHRY and CDR2 as SYGVKD. The CDR3 spans 16 residues.

Specimen: blood. This clonotype was obtained from a woman aged 55-69 years with Graves' hyperthyroidism. The V call is TRBV10-3, the J call TRBJ2-3, with TRBD2 matching 10 bases. CDR3 loop: CAISFTTSGTPDTQYF. In DNA form, the CDR3 reads TGTGCCATCAGCTTCACAACTAGCGGGACCCCAGATACGCAGTATTTT.